This TCR beta chain was recorded in a study of cytomegalovirus exposure and HLA in healthy donors. The PCR used 60 Vbeta and 13 Jbeta primers. Some clones are missing from TCRdb's copy, which holds only in-frame ones; the method was immunoSEQ multiplex PCR. The specimen's table records fewer than 35,000 clones. Germline-derived CDR1 and CDR2 are SGDLS and YYNGEE. The CDR3 covers 14 residues. V lost 3 bases to trimming and J lost 8 bases, with 12 bases between them. V usage is TRBV9 and J usage is TRBJ1-6, with a weak D call TRBD1 (5 bases). The sequenced material came from PBMCs. The sequence came from a female donor in good health and CMV-seronegative. CDR3 region: CASSGRDAHSPLHF. The CDR3 DNA sequence: TGTGCCAGCAGCGGCAGGGATGCTCATTCACCCCTCCACTTT.